This T cell receptor (beta chain) was documented in a study of cytomegalovirus exposure and HLA in healthy donors. The wider study: An earlier analysis identified more than 90 million unique TCR beta sequences in some 180 million T cells. Study-level results: The only immune exposure information that was available was CMV serostatus.

This clone was observed a few times. Its antigen is unknown. Germline values: CDR1 SQVTM, CDR2 ANQGSEA. The CDR3 totals 12 residues. V gave up 7 bases and J gave up 4 bases; unmatched junction bases: 1. PCR involved 60 Vbeta and 13 Jbeta primers. In the original processing: The count from a later analysis was 65 million to 90 million unique TCR beta chains, 9 million to 12 million of them shared. Using immunoSEQ multiplex PCR, the repertoire was profiled, and TCRdb retains in-frame clones only, with some absent. The D gene and trimming were derived from the DNA, and the V and J assignments and clone size from that table. The table has 90,000 to 150,000 clones, around 77% seen once.

The genes are TRBV29-1 and TRBJ2-5, with 12 bases identical to TRBD2. This sequence originates from a man aged 35 to 55 in good health and CMV-seropositive. Sequenced sample: PBMCs. CDR3 amino acids: CSASGGGETQYF. CDR3 bases: TGCAGCGCTAGCGGGGGGGGAGAGACCCAGTACTTC.